These T cell receptor beta chains were read from a single sample in a study of blood T cell repertoires in COVID-19. TCRdb keeps only in-frame clones here, not all; method: immunoSEQ multiplex PCR. The table has around 52,000 clones, 65% to 85% seen once. Sequencing was carried out using peripheral blood. These receptors originate from a human donor in a cohort sampled during active COVID-19. Both conserved end residues are part of each CDR3. D genes are given only for firm matches. Only some rows state a clone size, as once, few, many or a class for expanded clones.

CDR3nt | CDR3aa | j_gene | abundance | d_gene | v_gene
TGTGCCAGCAGCCAAGACCGAGGCGGCACTGAAGCTTTCTTT | CASSQDRGGTEAFF | TRBJ1-1 | NA | NA | TRBV14
TGTGCCTCTACGCGACAGGGAGGTTCACCCCTCCACTTT | CASTRQGGSPLHF | TRBJ1-6 | once | TRBD1 | TRBV2
TGTGCCAGCATTAAGGACAGCGCCTACCGGTCACCCCTCCACTTT | CASIKDSAYRSPLHF | TRBJ1-6 | few | NA | TRBV6-5
TGTGCCAGCAGTGATTTTAGAGGGAGGGATGAGCAGTTCTTC | CASSDFRGRDEQFF | TRBJ2-1 | NA | TRBD2 | TRBV25-1
TGTGCCACCAGCAGAGCTTTTGCGGGGACTGAAGCTTTCTTT | CATSRAFAGTEAFF | TRBJ1-1 | NA | NA | TRBV15
TGTGCCAGCAGTGAAGTAGGGGGCTACAATCAGCCCCAGCATTTT | CASSEVGGYNQPQHF | TRBJ1-5 | NA | TRBD1 | TRBV6-1
TGTGCCAGCTCACCCGGGACAGATAATTCACCCCTCCACTTT | CASSPGTDNSPLHF | TRBJ1-6 | NA | TRBD1 | TRBV18
TGTGCCAGCAGCTACCGGGACTTATCCTCCTACGAGCAGTACTTC | CASSYRDLSSYEQYF | TRBJ2-7 | NA | NA | TRBV7-9
TGTGCCAGCACTAACGGCCGGGGTGCCACCATATATTTT | CASTNGRGATIYF | TRBJ1-3 | NA | NA | TRBV6-5
TGTGCCAGCAGCCAAAATACGCATACTAGCGGGGCGTACTTC | CASSQNTHTSGAYF | TRBJ2-7 | NA | TRBD2 | TRBV14
TGCGCCAGCAGGACAGGGTATGACTATGGCTACACCTTC | CASRTGYDYGYTF | TRBJ1-2 | few | TRBD1 | TRBV10-2
TGCAGTGCTAGTGACATGACAGGAGATAATTCACCCCTCCACTTT | CSASDMTGDNSPLHF | TRBJ1-6 | NA | NA | TRBV20-1
TGTGCCAGCAGCTGGGTCGCGACCTCCAGGGATACGCAGTATTTT | CASSWVATSRDTQYF | TRBJ2-3 | NA | NA | TRBV5-8
TGTGCCAGCAGCAAGCTTGGTGGGCAAAATCAGCCCCAGCATTTT | CASSKLGGQNQPQHF | TRBJ1-5 | NA | NA | TRBV11-2
TGTGCCAGCAGGAACCCCAGCCGGGGCTACGAGCAGTACTTC | CASRNPSRGYEQYF | TRBJ2-7 | NA | NA | TRBV27
TGTGCCAGCAGCTTAGCGGGGGTTAGCAATCAGCCCCAGCATTTT | CASSLAGVSNQPQHF | TRBJ1-5 | NA | NA | TRBV11-3
TGTGCCAGCAGCCCGACAGGGGAGGCTGAAAAACTGTTTTTT | CASSPTGEAEKLFF | TRBJ1-4 | NA | TRBD1 | TRBV4-2
TGTGCCACCCATGGACAGCCTAATTCACCCCTCCACTTT | CATHGQPNSPLHF | TRBJ1-6 | NA | NA | TRBV6-5
TGCGCCAGCAGAAACAGCGGGGGGGATACGCAGTATTTT | CASRNSGGDTQYF | TRBJ2-3 | NA | TRBD2 | TRBV10-2
TGTGCCAGCTCTCCAGCGGTGAAAGCGGGGGGGCCAGACAATGAGCAGTTCTTC | CASSPAVKAGGPDNEQFF | TRBJ2-1 | once | TRBD2 | TRBV18
TGTGCCAGCAGGCCCTTAACGGGGGGGCCCGGGGAGCTGTTTTTT | CASRPLTGGPGELFF | TRBJ2-2 | NA | TRBD2 | TRBV2
TGCGCCAGCAAGGTCTCAGGACAGGGGCGAGGAGGGAACACTGAAGCTTTCTTT | CASKVSGQGRGGNTEAFF | TRBJ1-1 | once | TRBD1 | TRBV5-1
TGTGCCAGCAGTTTCATGGGCAGGGACAGCTCCTACGAGCAGTACTTC | CASSFMGRDSSYEQYF | TRBJ2-7 | NA | TRBD1 | TRBV27
TGTGCCAGCAGGAGGTCAGCGGGGGAGCTGTTTTTT | CASRRSAGELFF | TRBJ2-2 | NA | NA | TRBV6-5
TGTGCCAGCAGCTCGAGCGGGGGCCCCTACAATGAGCAGTTCTTC | CASSSSGGPYNEQFF | TRBJ2-1 | NA | TRBD2 | TRBV7-9
TGTGCCAGCTCACCCAGGGGAAGCCCCTACGAGCAGTACTTC | CASSPRGSPYEQYF | TRBJ2-7 | NA | NA | TRBV18
TGTGCCAGTAGTTCTCCTCCTTACGAGCTAAACTATGGCTACACCTTC | CASSSPPYELNYGYTF | TRBJ1-2 | NA | NA | TRBV6-5
TGCGCCAGCAGCTTGGGGCTAGCGGGAGGATTAGCCAAAAACATTCAGTACTTC | CASSLGLAGGLAKNIQYF | TRBJ2-4 | NA | TRBD2 | TRBV5-1